Listed here are 8 T cell receptor beta chains from one sample, sequenced in a study of beta chain features in type 1 diabetes listed by TCRdb under 2018. Overall study outcomes, separate from this receptor: Type 1 diabetes patients showed a moderate but significant shortening of TCRB CDR3 length in all four CD4+ subsets.

Receptor libraries were prepared by the immunoSEQ multiplex PCR assay. The entire amount of isolated RNA was reverse transcribed using the High Capacity cDNA Reverse Transcription Kit, so the sequenced TCRB transcripts were expressed ones. TCRdb carries this immuneACCESS record with in-frame sequences only. Its versions omit some clonotypes, under half of them owing to an unresolved V gene in the studies checked, with the rest unexplained. In this sample the table shows 120,000 to 150,000 clones, about 13% of which occur a single time. The ten biggest clones cover roughly 1.4% of the sample. No cognate antigen is known for these TCRs. Sequenced sample: central memory CD4+ T cells from blood. Receptors originate from a man aged 18 to 30 with type 1 diabetes.

This clone turned up a few times. This rearrangement joins TRBV7-7 to TRBJ2-1, with TRBD2 as a possible D gene (7 bases). CDR1 is SSHAT, CDR2 FNYEAQ, per germline (reference sequence). The CDR3 sequence is 13 residues long. V shed 1 base and J shed 13 bases, with 14 bases lying between them. Here the CDR3 reads CASSLVSAGAQFF. CDR3 bases: TGTGCCAGCAGCTTAGTGTCGGCGGGGGCCCAGTTCTTC.

J is TRBJ2-5 and V is TRBV10-2; the D gene is possibly TRBD1 (7 bases). The V end lost 6 bases, the J end lost 5 bases, and 10 bases lay between the germline ends. The CDR3 is made up of 12 amino acids. Germline V gene sequence: CDR1 WSHSY, CDR2 SAAADI. CDR3 loop: CASSPGGETQYF. The CDR3 DNA follows: TGCGCCAGCAGCCCAGGGGGGGAGACCCAGTACTTC.

V gene TRBV11-3 combines with J gene TRBJ1-6; 10 bases are a match to TRBD1. In germline, CDR1 is SGHNT, CDR2 YENEEA. V gave up 4 bases and J gave up 10 bases; unmatched junction bases: 7. The CDR3 extends over 15 amino acids. The CDR3 region is CASSSPGQGSSPLHF. CDR3 coding DNA: TGTGCCAGCAGCTCCCCGGGACAGGGGAGCTCACCCCTCCACTTT.

The V gene is TRBV7-2, the J gene TRBJ1-6; maybe TRBD1 (5 bases). Deletions cut 5 bases from V and 16 bases from J, with 21 bases between. CDR1 is SGHTA, CDR2 FQGNSA, per germline. CDR3 length equals 14 residues. DNA of the CDR3: TGTGCCAGCAGCGCGTACCCCCAGGGAACAAGGCTCCACTTT. Amino acid sequence: CASSAYPQGTRLHF.

Only a few counts were recorded for this clone. The V call is TRBV7-9, the J call TRBJ2-7; the D gene could be TRBD1 or TRBD2 (5 bases each). The CDR3 consists of 13 residues. V dropped 2 bases and J dropped 5 bases, with 10 bases sitting between them. Germline CDR1 SEHNR, CDR2 FQNEAQ (reference sequence). CDR3 sequence (DNA): TGTGCCAGCAGCTTACTAGGGACCCACGAGCAGTACTTC. This sequence encodes CASSLLGTHEQYF. The complete variable domain, with remaining parts taken from reference TRBV7-9 and TRBJ2-7, reads DTGVSQNPRHKITKRGQNVTFRCDPISEHNRLYWYRQTLGQGPEFLTYFQNEAQLEKSRLLSDRFSAERPKGSFSTLEIQRTEQGDSAMYLCASSLLGTHEQYFGPGTRLTVT.

This chain links TRBV29-1 with TRBJ1-1, with D perhaps TRBD1 (5 bases). Germline CDR1 is SQVTM and CDR2 is ANQGSEA. V gave up 2 bases and J gave up 3 bases, with 10 bases separating them. The CDR3 length is 13 residues. The CDR3 nucleotides read TGCAGCGTTGAAAGGGGCAGGGACACTGAAGCTTTCTTT. This encodes CSVERGRDTEAFF.

This clone was picked up a small number of times. The rearrangement uses TRBV9 and TRBJ2-3, with 8 bases matching TRBD2. V dropped 4 bases and J dropped 5; count of bases not matched to a gene: 15. The CDR3 length is 17 residues. Germline V CDR1 and CDR2: SGDLS, YYNGEE. The CDR3 coding sequence is TGTGCCAGCAGCCGGACCGAACCGGGGGGGCCGGTAGATACGCAGTATTTT. It translates to CASSRTEPGGPVDTQYF.

This clone appeared a few times. The chain carries TRBV20-1 and TRBJ2-1, with D unclear. The CDR3 contains 10 residues. Germline-derived CDR1 and CDR2 are DFQATT and SNEGSKA (reference sequence). V lost 5 bases, J lost 6 bases, and 5 bases lay in between. Here the CDR3 DNA reads TGCAGTGCTTATAGCAATGAGCAGTTCTTC. Residues: CSAYSNEQFF.